The present T cell receptor beta chain was sequenced within a study of T cell responses to AZD1222 COVID-19 vaccine. This clone was recorded once. TCRdb keeps only in-frame clones here, not all; method: immunoSEQ multiplex PCR. The data show around 80,000 clones, about 83% seen once. There are 15 residues in the CDR3. In germline, CDR1 is MNHEY, CDR2 SMNVEV (reference sequence). With 1 base removed from V and 3 bases from J, the gap between germline ends came to 13 bases. This sample comprised peripheral blood, obtained 28 days after the second AZD1222 dose. V gene TRBV27 combines with J gene TRBJ2-7, with a weak D call TRBD2 (6 bases). This sequence was found in an adult who received the AZD1222 COVID-19 vaccine. As DNA, the CDR3 is TGTGCCAGCAGTTTATTAGGCGGGGAAGTCTACGAGCAGTACTTC. It specifies CASSLLGGEVYEQYF.